This T cell receptor (beta chain) was recovered during a study of T cell repertoires in cytomegalovirus infection. Across the whole study: Matching HLA type, along with CMV infection, was indicated by public TCR beta signatures.

Via MiXCR, TCRdb re-called the reads, giving one row per CDR3 protein. The table lists roughly 230,000 distinct CDR3 sequences, approximately 6.7% of them singletons, with about 6.3% in the top ten. V lost 5 bases, J lost 8 bases, and 7 bases stayed unmatched. CDR1 is LNHNV and CDR2 is YYDKDF in the germline V gene (reference sequence). This CDR3 has 15 amino acids. Study findings and constraints: Adding up the frequency of public TCR beta families identified people who carried CMV plus the relevant HLA. Ex vivo responses were dominated by HLA-C-restricted CMV-specific TCR beta clonotypes.

This clonotype was recorded many times. No antigen is known for it. The chain joins TRBV15 to TRBJ1-4, with TRBD1 identical over 11 bases. This TCR was recovered from a human donor in good health (CMV status not recorded). Some clones in this sample may be carry-over from other donors' samples. The sequencing sample was made of PBMCs. CDR3 loop: CATSYTGTGGEKLFF. CDR3 DNA: TGTGCCACCAGCTACACCGGGACAGGGGGGGAAAAACTGTTTTTT.